This record looks at one TCR beta chain sequence and its context. The V end was cut by 4 bases, the J end by 0 bases, with 17 bases between. Germline V gene data show CDR1 as SGHKS and CDR2 as YYEKEE (reference sequence). This CDR3 has 16 residues. TCRdb's table, derived via immunoSEQ multiplex PCR, lists solely in-frame clones and lacks some. In the table there are 50,000 or so clones, approximately 92% of which are singletons. This sample was included in a study of T cell changes during pregnancy in multiple sclerosis. Sequenced material: CD4+ T cells from peripheral blood mononuclear cells, taken in the third trimester of pregnancy. The receptor was derived from a female donor with multiple sclerosis, enrolled in a pregnancy study. The J gene is TRBJ2-7, the V gene TRBV5-5; no firm D call. Here the CDR3 reads CASSKSSGRISYEQYF. The CDR3 DNA follows: TGTGCCAGCAGCAAATCATCCGGCAGGATCTCCTACGAGCAGTACTTC.